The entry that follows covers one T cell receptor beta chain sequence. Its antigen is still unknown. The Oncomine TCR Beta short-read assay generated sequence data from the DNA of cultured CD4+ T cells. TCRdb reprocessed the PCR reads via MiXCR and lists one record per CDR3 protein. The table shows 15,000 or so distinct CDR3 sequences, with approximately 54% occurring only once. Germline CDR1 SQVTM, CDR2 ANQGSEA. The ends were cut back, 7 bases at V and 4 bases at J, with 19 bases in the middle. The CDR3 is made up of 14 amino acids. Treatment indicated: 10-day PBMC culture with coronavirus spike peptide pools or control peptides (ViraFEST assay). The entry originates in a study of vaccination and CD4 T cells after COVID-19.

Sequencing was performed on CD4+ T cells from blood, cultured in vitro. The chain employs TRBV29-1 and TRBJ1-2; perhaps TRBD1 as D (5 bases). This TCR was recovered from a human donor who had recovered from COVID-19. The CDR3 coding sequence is TGCAGCGCCGTGCCCGGAAGTGGGGGCTATGGCTACACCTTC. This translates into CSAVPGSGGYGYTF.